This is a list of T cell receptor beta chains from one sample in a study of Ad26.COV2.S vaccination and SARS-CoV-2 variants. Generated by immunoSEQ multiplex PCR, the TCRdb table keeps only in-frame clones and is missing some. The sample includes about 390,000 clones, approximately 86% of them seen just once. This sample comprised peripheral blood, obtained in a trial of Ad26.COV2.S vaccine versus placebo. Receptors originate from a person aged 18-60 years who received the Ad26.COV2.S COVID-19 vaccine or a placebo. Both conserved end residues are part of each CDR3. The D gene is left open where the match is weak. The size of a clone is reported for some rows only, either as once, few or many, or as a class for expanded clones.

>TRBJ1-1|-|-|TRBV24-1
TGTGCCACCAGTGATAGGACAGACACTGAAGCTTTCTTT
CATSDRTDTEAFF
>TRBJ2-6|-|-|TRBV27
TGTGCCAGCAGTCCCGATACTTTTGGGGCCAACGTCCTGACTTTC
CASSPDTFGANVLTF
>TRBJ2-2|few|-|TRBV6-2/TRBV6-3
TGTGCCAGCAGTTGGGACTTTCCGGGACAGAGGACCGGGGAGCTGTTTTTT
CASSWDFPGQRTGELFF
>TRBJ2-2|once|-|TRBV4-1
TGCGCCAGCAGCCAACCGGGCCGGGGGACCGGGGAGCTGTTTTTT
CASSQPGRGTGELFF
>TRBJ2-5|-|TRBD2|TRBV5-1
TGCGCCAGCAGCTTGGCCGCAGTAGCGGGGGGGGAGACCCAGTACTTC
CASSLAAVAGGETQYF
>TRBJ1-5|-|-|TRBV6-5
TGTGCCAGCAGCCTAAGGGGGGTTTATCAGCCCCAGCATTTT
CASSLRGVYQPQHF
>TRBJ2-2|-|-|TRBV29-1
TGCAGCGTTGAAGAACAGTCGCCCGGGGAGCTGTTTTTT
CSVEEQSPGELFF
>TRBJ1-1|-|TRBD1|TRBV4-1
TGCGCCAGCAGCCCGACAGGGAGGGTCCCTGAAGCTTTCTTT
CASSPTGRVPEAFF
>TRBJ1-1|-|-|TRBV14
TGTGCCAGCAGCCAAAGAGGGGGGCGTGGCACTGAAGCTTTCTTT
CASSQRGGRGTEAFF
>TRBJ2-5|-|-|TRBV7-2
TGTGCCAGCAGCTTAATGAGGACGATGAAAGAGACCCAGTACTTC
CASSLMRTMKETQYF
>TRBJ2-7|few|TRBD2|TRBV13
TGTGCCAGCAGCTCAACTAGCGAATACGAGCAGTACTTC
CASSSTSEYEQYF
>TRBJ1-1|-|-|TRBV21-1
TGTGCCAGCAGCAAAGACGCAGCTATGAACACTGAAGCTTTCTTT
CASSKDAAMNTEAFF
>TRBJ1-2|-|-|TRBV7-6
TGTGCCAGCAGCCCTTCAACGGAGGCTGGCTACACCTTC
CASSPSTEAGYTF
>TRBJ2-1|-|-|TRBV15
TGTGCCACCCATGCGGGACAGAGCTCCTACAATGAGCAGTTCTTC
CATHAGQSSYNEQFF
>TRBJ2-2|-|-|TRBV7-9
TGTGCCAGCAGCTATGATTTCGCGAACACCGGGGAGCTGTTTTTT
CASSYDFANTGELFF
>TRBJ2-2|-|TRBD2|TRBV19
TGTGCCACTACTGAATCCAGCGGGAGGGACACCGGGGAGCTGTTTTTT
CATTESSGRDTGELFF
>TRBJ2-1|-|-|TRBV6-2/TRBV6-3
TGTGCCAGCAGTCTATCGGGGCACAACAATGAGCAGTTCTTC
CASSLSGHNNEQFF
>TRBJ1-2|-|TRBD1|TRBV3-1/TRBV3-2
TGTGCCAGCAGCATACCGGGACAGGGTTTCTATGGCTACACCTTC
CASSIPGQGFYGYTF
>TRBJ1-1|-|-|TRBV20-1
TGCAGTGCTACCTACGCGGGGTTGGCTTTCTTT
CSATYAGLAFF
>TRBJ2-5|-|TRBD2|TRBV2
TGTGCCAGCAGTGTCCTAGCGGGGGGCCAAGAGACCCAGTACTTC
CASSVLAGGQETQYF
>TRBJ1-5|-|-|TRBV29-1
TGCAGCGTCCCCATGCCCCGGGACCGTAATCAGCCCCAGCATTTT
CSVPMPRDRNQPQHF
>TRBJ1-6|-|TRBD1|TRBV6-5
TGTGCCAGCAGTTGGACAGGGGGCAGTAATTCACCCCTCCACTTT
CASSWTGGSNSPLHF